The 20 T cell receptor beta chains presented below share a single source sample, sequenced in a study of cytotoxic CD8 clonotypes in ibrutinib-treated CLL. The method was immunoSEQ multiplex PCR; TCRdb's version includes in-frame clones alone and lacks a portion of them. The table lists 200,000 to 250,000 clones, 60% to 75% of them singletons. The source material was PBMCs, sampled after 24 months of ibrutinib treatment. Receptors originate from a human donor with chronic lymphocytic leukemia.

The chain has TRBV27 and TRBJ2-7; TRBD1 might be the D (5 bases). The CDR3 sequence is 13 residues long. CDR1 MNHEY and CDR2 SMNVEV come from the germline V gene (reference sequence). V was pared by 0 bases and J by 4 bases, with 7 bases between. The CDR3 spells CASSLSAGYEQYF. The CDR3, as DNA: TGTGCCAGCAGTTTATCGGCAGGGTACGAGCAGTACTTC.

The chain carries TRBV25-1 and TRBJ2-4; TRBD1 agrees at 7 bases. V was clipped by 3 bases and J by 13 bases; unmatched bases: 9. The CDR3 is 13 residues long. The germline CDR1 and CDR2 sequences are MGHDK and SYGVNS. In DNA, the CDR3 is TGTGCCAGCAGTGACAGTCCCGGGACAGTACAGTACTTC. This codes for CASSDSPGTVQYF.

The genes are TRBV27 and TRBJ2-5, with TRBD2 matching over 7 bases. Trimming at V came to 4 bases and at J to 5 bases, leaving 7 bases not matched to a gene. Germline V lookup: CDR1 MNHEY, CDR2 SMNVEV (reference sequence). The CDR3 length is 14 residues. This CDR3 reads CASSYRTRGETQYF. DNA of the CDR3: TGTGCCAGCAGTTACAGGACGCGGGGGGAGACCCAGTACTTC.

This clone was seen once. The V and J genes are TRBV2 and TRBJ2-5, with D perhaps TRBD1 (5 bases). CDR1 is SNHLY, CDR2 FYNNEI, per germline. This CDR3 comprises 14 residues. Trimming pared 5 bases from V and 4 bases from J, leaving 14 bases between. The CDR3 spells CASSSDSFSETQYF. CDR3 DNA sequence: TGTGCCAGCAGTTCTGACAGTTTTTCAGAGACCCAGTACTTC.

V is TRBV9 and J is TRBJ2-1, with 7 bases lining up with TRBD2. CDR1 SGDLS and CDR2 YYNGEE come from the germline V gene. V dropped 3 bases and J dropped 4; count of bases not matched to a gene: 1. The CDR3 totals 13 residues. The CDR3 DNA is TGTGCCAGCAGCGGTAGCGGGTACAATGAGCAGTTCTTC. Its translation: CASSGSGYNEQFF. Full variable domain (missing parts from reference TRBV9 and TRBJ2-1): DSGVTQTPKHLITATGQRVTLRCSPRSGDLSVYWYQQSLDQGLQFLIQYYNGEERAKGNILERFSAQQFPDLHSELNLSSLELGDSALYFCASSGSGYNEQFFGPGTRLTVL.

V usage is TRBV19 and J usage is TRBJ1-5; tentatively, D is TRBD1 (5 bases). The CDR3 spans 13 residues. Germline values: CDR1 LNHDA, CDR2 SQIVND (reference sequence). Trimming pared 5 bases from V and 7 bases from J, leaving 12 bases between. CDR3 in amino acids: CASSGTGAQPQHF. In nucleotides, the CDR3 is TGTGCCAGTAGTGGTACCGGGGCCCAGCCCCAGCATTTT.

The rearrangement links TRBV10-1 to TRBJ2-1; no clear D. This CDR3 spans 17 amino acids. Trimming removed 3 bases at V and 2 bases at J, with 17 bases between. The germline V gene encodes CDR1 WNHNN and CDR2 SYGVQD (reference sequence). This chain's CDR3 is CASSERALNFAYNEQFF. The CDR3 coding sequence is TGCGCCAGCAGTGAAAGGGCCCTAAACTTCGCCTACAATGAGCAGTTCTTC.

This clone was found a few times. The rearrangement links TRBV2 to TRBJ2-1; 8 nucleotides align to TRBD2. After removal of 2 bases from V and 7 bases from J, the junction contained 7 bases not matched to a gene. This CDR3 is built from 15 residues. Per germline, CDR1 SNHLY and CDR2 FYNNEI. The CDR3 reads CASSEKGAGVNEQFF. CDR3 in DNA: TGTGCCAGCAGTGAAAAAGGAGCGGGAGTAAATGAGCAGTTCTTC.

In this sample, this clone turned up a few times. The genes are TRBV6-5 and TRBJ2-1; D is perhaps TRBD2 (6 bases). Germline CDR1 and CDR2: MNHEY and SVGAGI. The CDR3 spans 14 residues. Trimming pared 8 bases from V and 4 bases from J, leaving 15 bases between. The CDR3 sequence: CASRSGPLYNEQFF. In nucleotides, the CDR3 is TGTGCCAGCCGAAGCGGGCCCCTTTACAATGAGCAGTTCTTC.

The rearrangement joins TRBV7-3 to TRBJ2-3, with 10 bases identical to TRBD2. Germline CDR1 and CDR2: SGHTA and FQGTGA. The V and J ends lost 7 bases and 0 bases, in that order; junction bases with no gene match: 4. The CDR3 has 15 residues. CDR3 sequence: CASKNSGRSTDTQYF. CDR3 in DNA: TGTGCCAGCAAAAATAGCGGGAGGAGCACAGATACGCAGTATTTT.

The chain joins TRBV4-1 to TRBJ2-7; D is unresolved. Germline CDR1 MGHRA, CDR2 YSYEKL. V was clipped by 0 bases and J by 0 bases, with 6 bases between them. The CDR3 covers 14 residues. This chain's CDR3 is CASSQDPGSYEQYF. The CDR3 DNA reads TGCGCCAGCAGCCAAGATCCGGGCTCCTACGAGCAGTACTTC.

This clone was picked up a small number of times. The chain joins TRBV12-2 to TRBJ2-3; TRBD2 reflects the table's D call only, with no check against the DNA. TRBV12-2 is noted as a pseudogene. The CDR3 is 18 amino acids. The CDR3 DNA follows: TGTGCAAGTCGCTTACGTGAGCCGCCGGGAGGCCACACAGATACGCAGTATTTT. The encoded protein is CASRLREPPGGHTDTQYF.

The rearrangement links TRBV25-1 to TRBJ2-1; D call uncertain. Germline V gene lookup returns CDR1 MGHDK and CDR2 SYGVNS. The CDR3 runs to 11 residues. V lost 4 bases, J lost 7 bases, and 5 bases lay in between. The CDR3 nucleotides read TGTGCCAGCAGTGCCGTGAATGAGCAGTTCTTC. Its protein is CASSAVNEQFF.

This clone was seen a handful of times. The chain has TRBV7-8 and TRBJ2-7, with TRBD1 identical over 8 bases. Unmatched junction bases numbered 9, after V lost 6 bases and J lost 2 bases. The CDR3 has 15 amino acids. CDR1 SGHVS and CDR2 FQNEAQ come from the germline V gene. Here the CDR3 reads CASRPDRGQTYEQYF. For the CDR3, the DNA is TGTGCCAGCAGGCCCGACAGGGGCCAGACCTACGAGCAGTACTTC.

V gene TRBV6-6 combines with J gene TRBJ1-2; D perhaps matches TRBD1 (5 bases). Germline loops: CDR1 MNHNY, CDR2 SVGAGI (reference sequence). The V and J ends lost 5 bases and 5 bases respectively, with 12 bases between them. CDR3 size: 13 residues. This chain's CDR3 is CASSTGTVYGYTF. The CDR3 DNA is TGTGCCAGCAGTACCGGGACGGTATATGGCTACACCTTC.

This chain uses TRBV7-9 with TRBJ2-7; D ambiguous. This CDR3 is built from 13 residues. Trimming took off 3 bases at V and 3 bases at J, with 9 bases between the two ends. Germline V gene lookup returns CDR1 SEHNR and CDR2 FQNEAQ (reference sequence). The CDR3 loop is CASSFRARYEQYF. CDR3 nucleotide sequence: TGTGCCAGCAGCTTCCGTGCTCGCTACGAGCAGTACTTC.

The chain is built from TRBV6-1 and TRBJ2-1, with 10 bases aligning to TRBD1. This CDR3 contains 15 residues. V gave up 4 bases and J gave up 4 bases; unmatched junction bases: 4. Germline loops: CDR1 MNHNS, CDR2 SASEGT. The CDR3 reads CASSVGQGLYNEQFF. For the CDR3, the DNA is TGTGCCAGCAGTGTGGGACAGGGGTTGTACAATGAGCAGTTCTTC.

The chain joins TRBV18 to TRBJ2-5; no clear D. The CDR3 consists of 14 residues. CDR1 is KGHSH and CDR2 is LQKENI in the germline V gene. Trimming shortened V by 5 bases and J by 2 bases, and 12 bases separated the two germline ends. The CDR3 nucleotides are TGTGCCAGCTCAGTAGAGTTTACACAAGAGACCCAGTACTTC. Encoded protein: CASSVEFTQETQYF.

This sequence joins TRBV11-2 and TRBJ2-7; D might be TRBD1 (6 bases). The CDR3 totals 14 residues. CDR1 is SGHAT and CDR2 is FQNNGV in the germline V gene. Trimming left V 5 bases short and J 2 bases short, with 13 bases between. CDR3: CASSAPRGTYEQYF. DNA for the CDR3: TGTGCCAGCAGCGCACCCAGGGGAACCTACGAGCAGTACTTC.

The chain couples TRBV10-3 to TRBJ2-7, with D perhaps matching TRBD2 (5 bases). This CDR3 has 15 residues. V was pared by 2 bases and J by 1 base, with 12 bases between. CDR1 is ENHRY and CDR2 is SYGVKD in the germline V gene. The CDR3 bases are TGTGCCATCAGTGAGACGGACGGGGAATCCTACGAGCAGTACTTC. Its protein is CAISETDGESYEQYF.